This passage covers 24 T cell receptor beta chains from one sample sequenced in a study of cytomegalovirus exposure and HLA in healthy donors. A multiplex PCR was run with 60 Vbeta primers and 13 Jbeta primers. Profiling relied on immunoSEQ multiplex PCR, and the TCRdb table lists in-frame clones only, not all of them. This sample has 130,000 to 150,000 clones; 77% occur once, and the top ten carry 4% to 6%. Sequencing used PBMCs. Receptors were obtained from a woman between 50 and 59 years old in good health and CMV-seronegative.

A single count supports this clone. V and J are TRBV4-1 and TRBJ2-2; perhaps TRBD2 as D (6 bases). Looked up from germline, CDR1 is MGHRA and CDR2 is YSYEKL. This CDR3 contains 16 residues. Trimming removed 0 bases from V and 9 bases from J, with 17 bases in between. The CDR3 coding sequence is TGCGCCAGCAGCCAAGAACGAAGCGGGCCCCACCGGGAGCTGTTTTTT. Protein product: CASSQERSGPHRELFF.

V gene TRBV27 combines with J gene TRBJ2-7, with D maybe TRBD1 (6 bases). The CDR3 extends over 13 amino acids. Germline V gene lookup returns CDR1 MNHEY and CDR2 SMNVEV (reference sequence). Between the trimmed V and J ends, which lost 8 bases and 4 bases, there was a span of 15 bases. The CDR3 coding sequence is TGTGCCAGCGCACATCACAGGGTTTACGAGCAGTACTTC. Residues: CASAHHRVYEQYF.

The chain combines TRBV5-4 with TRBJ2-1, with 8 bases aligning to TRBD2. Germline CDR1 is SGHNT and CDR2 is YYREEE (reference sequence). Germline trimming cut 2 bases from V and 10 bases from J; bases unmatched to any gene: 5. The CDR3 is 13 residues long. CDR3 nucleotides: TGTGCCAGCAGCTTCGGGCGGGGGGTGGAGCAGTTCTTC. Translating it yields CASSFGRGVEQFF.

The chain has TRBV27 and TRBJ2-1, with D perhaps TRBD1 (5 bases). V was pared by 0 bases and J by 8 bases, with 11 bases between. The CDR3 is 14 amino acids. Germline V gives CDR1 MNHEY, CDR2 SMNVEV (reference sequence). This CDR3 reads CASSLSTRVHEQFF. The DNA for the CDR3 is TGTGCCAGCAGTTTATCGACCAGGGTGCATGAGCAGTTCTTC.

V usage is TRBV15 and J usage is TRBJ2-2; D possibly corresponds to TRBD2 (5 bases). The CDR3 is 15 residues long. Deletions cut 0 bases from V and 7 bases from J, with 12 bases between. Germline V gene sequence: CDR1 LNHNV, CDR2 YYDKDF (reference sequence). The CDR3 coding sequence is TGTGCCACCAGCAGAGATCTGGCAGGAGGCGGGGAGCTGTTTTTT. Translated: CATSRDLAGGGELFF.

The V call is TRBV5-1, the J call TRBJ1-2; 8 positions match TRBD1. The V and J ends lost 4 bases and 6 bases, in that order; junction bases with no gene match: 11. Germline CDR1 SGHRS, CDR2 YFSETQ. This CDR3 comprises 15 residues. For the CDR3, the DNA is TGCGCCAGCAGCCTAGATGGACAGGGAAGGGATGGCTACACCTTC. It codes for CASSLDGQGRDGYTF.

The chain links TRBV7-8 to TRBJ1-5, with TRBD1 as a possible D gene (6 bases). Trimming shortened V by 2 bases and J by 2 bases, and 13 bases separated the two germline ends. There are 16 residues in the CDR3. Germline V gene sequence: CDR1 SGHVS, CDR2 FQNEAQ. CDR3 sequence (DNA): TGTGCCAGCAGCTTATTCCCCAGGGGCCGCAATCAGCCCCAGCATTTT. Translating it yields CASSLFPRGRNQPQHF.

This sequence joins TRBV9 and TRBJ1-6, with unresolved D. The CDR3 is made up of 15 amino acids. Trimming pared 0 bases from V and 7 bases from J, leaving 11 bases between. Germline V CDR1 and CDR2: SGDLS, YYNGEE. CDR3 sequence reads: CASSVGPTENSPLHF. The CDR3 DNA sequence: TGTGCCAGCAGCGTAGGACCGACGGAGAATTCACCCCTCCACTTT.

This chain connects TRBV4-2 to TRBJ2-7; TRBD1 is a possible D gene (6 bases). The CDR3 is 16 residues long. Deletions cut 0 bases from V and 0 bases from J, with 12 bases between. Looked up from germline, CDR1 is LGHNA and CDR2 is YNFKEQ. CDR3 DNA sequence: TGTGCCAGCAGCCAAGACCTGGGCAGGGGCTCCTACGAGCAGTACTTC. It encodes CASSQDLGRGSYEQYF.

Regarding this clone: Additional DNA sequences in this sample encode the identical CDR3. The chain has TRBV11-2 and TRBJ2-7, with 8 bases lining up with TRBD1. V lost 5 bases, J lost 3 bases, and 3 bases stayed unmatched. CDR1 is SGHAT, CDR2 FQNNGV, per germline. There are 13 residues in the CDR3. The CDR3 here is CASSPGQGYEQYF. DNA for the CDR3: TGTGCCAGCAGCCCAGGACAGGGCTACGAGCAGTACTTC.

The chain carries TRBV14 and TRBJ2-2; tentative D call: TRBD2 (6 bases). There are 14 residues in the CDR3. The ends were cut back, 6 bases at V and 5 bases at J, with 13 bases in the middle. The germline gives CDR1 SGHDN, CDR2 FVKESK. DNA of the CDR3: TGTGCCAGCAGGACCGGGACTTCTACCGGGGAGCTGTTTTTT. Protein sequence: CASRTGTSTGELFF.

CDR3 nucleotides: TGTGCCACCAGCAGAGGAACAGGCCTTAGCAATCAGCCCCAGCATTTT. This encodes CATSRGTGLSNQPQHF. V and J are TRBV15 and TRBJ1-5; tentative D call: TRBD1 (5 bases). The CDR3 is 16 residues long. Germline V gene sequence: CDR1 LNHNV, CDR2 YYDKDF (reference sequence). V lost 1 base, J lost 0 bases, and 10 bases lay in between.

The CDR3 here is CASSQDPQGNIGELFF. Here the CDR3 DNA reads TGTGCCAGCAGCCAAGATCCACAGGGGAATATCGGGGAGCTGTTTTTT. The J gene is TRBJ2-2, the V gene TRBV4-2; 7 bases line up with TRBD1. The CDR3 runs to 16 residues. From germline, CDR1 is LGHNA and CDR2 YNFKEQ. V lost 0 bases and J lost 7; bases outside the gene matches: 8.

In regard to this clone: An end of the junction differs from the germline gene, which may be a read error. The chain combines TRBV7-9 with TRBJ2-5; 8 nucleotides match TRBD1. The CDR3 runs to 12 residues. The germline V gene encodes CDR1 SEHNR and CDR2 FQNEAQ (reference sequence). The CDR3 region is CASSSQWTGHDF. The CDR3 region has the DNA TGTGCCAGCAGCTCCCAATGGACAGGGCACGACTTC.

This chain uses TRBV5-5 with TRBJ1-5, with D tentatively TRBD1 (6 bases). The CDR3 is made up of 15 amino acids. CDR1 SGHKS and CDR2 YYEKEE come from the germline V gene (reference sequence). Deletions cut 1 base from V and 1 base from J, with 9 bases between. The CDR3 DNA reads TGTGCCAGCAGCTTGAAGGGGGAGAGCAATCAGCCCCAGCATTTT. Protein sequence: CASSLKGESNQPQHF.

The chain uses TRBV7-6 and TRBJ1-2; 10 nucleotides align to TRBD1. The CDR3 totals 15 residues. V was clipped by 0 bases and J by 6 bases; unmatched bases: 4. Germline V gives CDR1 SGHVS, CDR2 FNYEAQ. DNA of the CDR3: TGTGCCAGCAGCTTAGCATGGGGGACAGGGGATGGCTACACCTTC. Amino acid sequence: CASSLAWGTGDGYTF.

This rearrangement joins TRBV10-1 to TRBJ2-6, with D possibly TRBD1 on 5 matching bases. Between the trimmed V and J ends, which lost 3 bases and 4 bases, there was a span of 10 bases. CDR3 length equals 15 residues. The germline gives CDR1 WNHNN, CDR2 SYGVQD (reference sequence). The CDR3 protein is CASSEARQGANVLTF. CDR3 DNA sequence: TGCGCCAGCAGTGAAGCGAGACAGGGGGCCAACGTCCTGACTTTC.

This clone was detected only a few times. The chain carries TRBV7-2 and TRBJ2-3; TRBD2 might be the D (7 bases). Trimming stripped 7 bases from V and 2 bases from J, with 19 bases between. The CDR3 sequence is 16 residues long. The germline CDR1 and CDR2 sequences are SGHTA and FQGNSA. The CDR3 nucleotides are TGTGCCAGCACCGTAGCAGGGCGGGGGCTCACAGATACGCAGTATTTT. This sequence encodes CASTVAGRGLTDTQYF.

The chain employs TRBV19 and TRBJ2-2; TRBD1 aligns across 7 bases. The CDR3 covers 14 residues. Looked up from germline, CDR1 is LNHDA and CDR2 is SQIVND (reference sequence). V trimming: 3 bases; J trimming: 5 bases; junction bases outside the gene matches: 3. In nucleotides, the CDR3 is TGTGCCAGTAGTATCGGACAGGTAACCGGGGAGCTGTTTTTT. Translating it yields CASSIGQVTGELFF.

The rearrangement joins TRBV5-1 to TRBJ2-5; the D is unclear. Germline values: CDR1 SGHRS, CDR2 YFSETQ. Trimming removed 0 bases at V and 2 bases at J, with 8 bases between. This CDR3 has 14 residues. CDR3 nucleotide sequence: TGCGCCAGCAGCTTGGGGGCTTGGCAAGAGACCCAGTACTTC. The encoded protein is CASSLGAWQETQYF.

This rearrangement joins TRBV27 to TRBJ2-1; TRBD1 aligns across 9 bases. Germline CDR1 and CDR2: MNHEY and SMNVEV (reference sequence). The CDR3 contains 13 residues. V dropped 2 bases and J dropped 15; count of bases not matched to a gene: 8. CDR3 region: CASSLGTGMVLFF. In DNA, the CDR3 is TGTGCCAGCAGTTTAGGGACAGGGATGGTTCTGTTCTTC.

The rearrangement links TRBV4-2 to TRBJ1-2; 7 nucleotides match TRBD1. J was trimmed by 6 bases and V by 3 bases; bases with no gene match: 4. CDR3 length equals 13 residues. Per the germline V gene, CDR1 is LGHNA and CDR2 is YNFKEQ. Written as DNA, the CDR3 is TGTGCCAGCAGCCATACAGGGGAAGATGGCTACACCTTC. Translating gives CASSHTGEDGYTF.

V and J are TRBV11-3 and TRBJ1-5; 12 nucleotides align to TRBD1. Unmatched junction bases numbered 16, after V lost 0 bases and J lost 7 bases. This CDR3 is 20 amino acids long. Germline loops: CDR1 SGHNT, CDR2 YENEEA. Here the CDR3 DNA reads TGTGCCAGCAGCTTAGATCCGAAAGGGACAGGGGGCCCCCGAAGGCAGCCCCAGCATTTT. It specifies CASSLDPKGTGGPRRQPQHF.

This clone was seen only once. This sequence joins TRBV5-1 and TRBJ2-1; perhaps TRBD2 as D (5 bases). The length of the CDR3 is 13 residues. The germline V gene encodes CDR1 SGHRS and CDR2 YFSETQ. Trimming stripped 4 bases from V and 4 bases from J, with 9 bases between. This chain's CDR3 is CASSPTSYNEQFF. In nucleotides, the CDR3 is TGCGCCAGCAGCCCAACTAGTTACAATGAGCAGTTCTTC.